One and the same sample provided the 29 T cell receptor beta chains below, sequenced in a study of T and B cells in COVID-19 patients. TRB was amplified from approximately 250-500 ng of blood genomic DNA. TRB rearrangements were amplified by multiplex PCR with BIOMED2 TRB-A/B primers. One entry per CDR3 protein results from TCRdb running MiXCR on the multiplex PCR reads. The table lists about 23,000 distinct CDR3 sequences, 25% to 35% of them singletons, with 2.8% in the top ten. The sequenced sample was blood. The receptors were gathered from a human donor who had recovered from COVID-19.

The rearrangement joins TRBV11-2 to TRBJ2-7; unclear D gene. V dropped 5 bases and J dropped 6 bases, with 11 bases sitting between them. This CDR3 has 12 residues. Germline V gene lookup returns CDR1 SGHAT and CDR2 FQNNGV. In nucleotides, the CDR3 is TGTGCCAGCAGCCCCTCCCGGATCGAGCAGTACTTC. It encodes CASSPSRIEQYF.

On this clonotype: Since a much larger clone is just one base distant, this may be a read error. The gene calls are TRBV29-1 and TRBJ2-5; D is unclear. Germline CDR1 and CDR2: SQVTM and ANQGSEA. This CDR3 is 14 amino acids long. In DNA, the CDR3 is TGCAGCGTTGAAGCGCAGCAGAACCAAGAGACCGAGTACTTC. Translating gives CSVEAQQNQETEYF.

With regard to this clonotype: A read error is possible here, since a much larger clone lies one base away. The chain employs TRBV5-6 and TRBJ1-6; TRBD1 agrees at 8 bases. CDR1 SGHDT and CDR2 YYEEEE come from the germline V gene. The V segment lost 2 bases and the J segment 10 bases; nucleotides outside the gene matches: 5. The CDR3 is made up of 14 amino acids. Here the CDR3 reads CASSFWTGQSPLHF. The CDR3 DNA reads TGTGCCAGCAGCTTCTGGACAGGGCAATCACCCCTCCACTTT.

In nucleotides, the CDR3 is TGTGCCAGTAGTAGGTCCCTTAATCAGCCCCAGCATTTT. Its translation is CASSRSLNQPQHF. The rearrangement links TRBV19 to TRBJ1-5; no firm D call. This CDR3 spans 13 amino acids. V was cut by 4 bases and J by 4 bases, with 8 bases left in between. Germline CDR1 and CDR2: LNHDA and SQIVND (reference sequence).

V usage is TRBV6-5 and J usage is TRBJ1-2; no clear D gene. The ends were cut back, 4 bases at V and 1 base at J, with 10 bases in the middle. Germline V lookup: CDR1 MNHEY, CDR2 SVGAGI. The CDR3 totals 14 residues. The CDR3, as DNA: TGTGCCAGCAGTTCCGGCCTACTTAACTATGGCTACACCTTC. It is translated as CASSSGLLNYGYTF.

This sequence joins TRBV5-1 and TRBJ2-7, with a possible D match to TRBD2 (6 bases). Germline-derived CDR1 and CDR2 are SGHRS and YFSETQ. The CDR3 consists of 14 residues. V was cut by 2 bases and J by 3 bases, with 12 bases left in between. The DNA for the CDR3 is TGCGCCAGCAGCTTTGGACTAACAGACTACGAGCAGTACTTC. It codes for CASSFGLTDYEQYF.

Judged by abundance, this clonotype is medium-sized. This rearrangement joins TRBV7-6 to TRBJ2-1; no reliable D call. Germline assignment: CDR1 SGHVS and CDR2 FNYEAQ. V shed 2 bases and J shed 1 base, with 9 bases lying between them. The CDR3 runs to 15 residues. CDR3 DNA sequence: TGTGCCAGCAGCTTAATCGCTGGATCCTACAATGAGCAGTTCTTC. Amino acids: CASSLIAGSYNEQFF.

The gene calls are TRBV27 and TRBJ1-1; 10 nucleotides match TRBD1. After removal of 5 bases from V and 2 bases from J, the junction contained 5 bases not matched to a gene. Germline V gene lookup returns CDR1 MNHEY and CDR2 SMNVEV (reference sequence). CDR3 length: 15 residues. CDR3 DNA sequence: TGTGCCAGCAGTATTCGGACAGGGGGAAACACTGAAGCTTTCTTT. Its translation is CASSIRTGGNTEAFF.

The V call is TRBV18, the J call TRBJ2-7; D not resolved. V lost 3 bases and J lost 6, with 9 bases in between. Looked up from germline, CDR1 is KGHSH and CDR2 is LQKENI. The length of the CDR3 is 12 residues. Written as DNA, the CDR3 is TGTGCCAGCTCACCCATAAAGGGCGAGCAGTACTTC. Residues: CASSPIKGEQYF.

This clonotype is judged medium-sized. V gene TRBV6-5 combines with J gene TRBJ2-3; the D is unclear. This CDR3 has 14 residues. CDR1 is MNHEY and CDR2 is SVGAGI in the germline V gene. Trimming took 8 bases from V and 2 from J, leaving 14 bases between them. CDR3 sequence (DNA): TGTGCCAGCTCTCTTGCCATAAACACAGATACGCAGTATTTT. Protein sequence: CASSLAINTDTQYF.

The chain combines TRBV6-4 with TRBJ2-3; tentative D call: TRBD2 (7 bases). Germline V CDR1 and CDR2: MRHNA, SNTAGT. The CDR3 runs 14 residues. The ends were cut back, 4 bases at V and 7 bases at J, with 15 bases in the middle. In nucleotides, the CDR3 is TGTGCCAGCAGTGGGGGAGGGGGGACGAATACGCAGTATTTT. It encodes CASSGGGGTNTQYF.

The chain joins TRBV6-1 to TRBJ2-2; unclear D gene. V lost 1 base and J lost 4, with 4 bases in between. Germline CDR1 is MNHNS and CDR2 is SASEGT. This CDR3 contains 13 residues. The CDR3 protein is CASSEGITGELFF. The CDR3 DNA sequence: TGTGCCAGCAGTGAAGGGATCACCGGGGAGCTGTTTTTT.

The chain has TRBV12-3 or TRBV12-4 and TRBJ2-2; TRBD1 might be the D (5 bases). Trimming removed 4 bases from V and 7 bases from J, with 19 bases in between. This CDR3 contains 16 residues. The CDR3 loop is CASSSRTLGVDGELFF. As DNA, the CDR3 is TGTGCCAGCAGTTCGAGGACACTGGGTGTTGACGGGGAGCTGTTTTTT.

The chain couples TRBV12-3 or TRBV12-4 to TRBJ2-5, with D possibly being TRBD1 (5 bases). The CDR3 sequence is 12 residues long. V was trimmed by 3 bases and J by 4 bases, leaving 6 bases between them. The CDR3 loop is CASSFRGETQYF. The CDR3 DNA reads as TGTGCCAGCAGTTTTAGGGGAGAGACCCAGTACTTC.

J is TRBJ2-7 and V is TRBV6-2 or TRBV6-3; the D is unclear. CDR1 is MNHEY and CDR2 is SVGEGT in the germline V gene. The CDR3 extends over 16 amino acids. V lost 0 bases to trimming and J lost 3 bases, with 15 bases between them. The CDR3 region is CASSYSPISVDYEQYF. The DNA of the CDR3 is TGTGCCAGCAGTTACTCGCCTATCTCTGTGGACTACGAGCAGTACTTC.

The chain is built from TRBV19 and TRBJ2-2; 9 positions agree with TRBD1. The junction had 2 bases not matched to a gene; V was cut back by 6 bases and J by 3 bases. Looked up from germline, CDR1 is LNHDA and CDR2 is SQIVND (reference sequence). The CDR3 spans 14 residues. DNA for the CDR3: TGTGCCAGTAGCCGGACAGGGGACACCGGGGAGCTGTTTTTT. This sequence encodes CASSRTGDTGELFF.

This clonotype qualifies as medium-sized. V is TRBV6-5 and J is TRBJ2-7; the D is unclear. V was clipped by 0 bases and J by 5 bases, with 14 bases between them. The CDR3 sequence is 15 residues long. Germline V gene lookup returns CDR1 MNHEY and CDR2 SVGAGI. CDR3 bases: TGTGCCAGCAGTTACTCTGGTCAGGTGCGCCACGAGCAGTACTTC. Translation: CASSYSGQVRHEQYF.

V gene TRBV29-1 combines with J gene TRBJ1-4; no clear D gene. The CDR3 is 11 residues long. The V gene lost 2 bases and the J gene lost 7 bases, with 5 bases spanning the gap. Germline V CDR1 and CDR2: SQVTM, ANQGSEA. The CDR3 loop is CSVERVEKLFF. CDR3 DNA sequence: TGCAGCGTTGAACGGGTTGAAAAACTGTTTTTT.

This clonotype was picked up a small number of times. This chain uses TRBV30 with TRBJ1-5; D uncertain. CDR1 is GTSNPN and CDR2 is SVGIG in the germline V gene (reference sequence). CDR3 length equals 13 residues. V lost 0 bases and J 4 bases, leaving 7 bases between the germline ends. The CDR3 is CAWSVRGNQPQHF. DNA of the CDR3: TGTGCCTGGAGTGTACGAGGGAATCAGCCCCAGCATTTT.

This clonotype is labeled as medium-sized. The chain carries TRBV29-1 and TRBJ2-1; a weak D match, TRBD2 (6 bases). The CDR3 extends over 12 amino acids. Germline V gene data show CDR1 as SQVTM and CDR2 as ANQGSEA. V was trimmed by 1 base and J by 10 bases, leaving 11 bases between them. The DNA for the CDR3 is TGCAGCGTTGAAGGAATAGCGGAAGAGCAGTTCTTC. Its translation: CSVEGIAEEQFF.

The chain links TRBV10-1 to TRBJ2-1; 10 bases are shared with TRBD2. J lost 7 bases, V lost 3 bases, and 6 bases had no gene match. The CDR3 length is 15 residues. In germline, CDR1 is WNHNN, CDR2 SYGVQD (reference sequence). The CDR3 spells CASSEALAGLNEQFF. Here the CDR3 DNA reads TGCGCCAGCAGTGAAGCACTAGCGGGGCTGAATGAGCAGTTCTTC.

The rearrangement links TRBV27 to TRBJ2-2, with 14 positions matching TRBD2. The CDR3 totals 16 residues. Trimming at V came to 5 bases and at J to 7 bases, leaving 6 bases not matched to a gene. The germline CDR1 and CDR2 sequences are MNHEY and SMNVEV (reference sequence). The CDR3 is CASSHPGLAGGGELFF. CDR3 DNA: TGTGCCAGCAGTCACCCCGGACTAGCGGGAGGCGGGGAGCTGTTTTTT.

About this clonotype itself: This clone may be a read error of a much larger clone one base away. Here the CDR3 DNA reads TGTGCCAGTAGCATACAGGGGAGCGGGGAGACCCAGTACTTC. The encoded protein is CASSIQGSGETQYF. V and J are TRBV19 and TRBJ2-5; a weak D match, TRBD1 (7 bases). CDR3 length: 14 residues. The V end lost 6 bases, the J end lost 5 bases, and 16 bases lay between the germline ends. The germline V gene has CDR1 LNHDA and CDR2 SQIVND (reference sequence).

By proportion, this clonotype is medium-sized (0.01 to 0.1%). This chain links TRBV27 with TRBJ2-7; tentative D call: TRBD1 (5 bases). Looked up from germline, CDR1 is MNHEY and CDR2 is SMNVEV (reference sequence). V was cut by 6 bases and J by 4 bases, with 13 bases left in between. The CDR3 contains 13 residues. DNA for the CDR3: TGTGCCAGCAGCCAGCAGGGCGGATACGAGCAGTACTTC. This translates into CASSQQGGYEQYF.

This clonotype was recorded a few times. This chain uses TRBV6-5 with TRBJ1-1; a possible D gene is TRBD1 (5 bases). The V end was cut by 2 bases, the J end by 10 bases, with 17 bases between. The germline V gene has CDR1 MNHEY and CDR2 SVGAGI. The CDR3 spans 14 residues. The CDR3, as DNA: TGTGCCAGCAGTTACCCCGGACACGGACGAAGAGCTTTCTTT. It is translated as CASSYPGHGRRAFF.

V is TRBV5-4 and J is TRBJ2-1; D perhaps matches TRBD1 (6 bases). Trimming shortened V by 0 bases and J by 10 bases, and 11 bases separated the two germline ends. The CDR3 totals 13 residues. The germline V gene has CDR1 SGHNT and CDR2 YYREEE (reference sequence). Written as DNA, the CDR3 is TGTGCCAGCAGCTTGGGACAGGCACCCGAGCAGTTCTTC. As protein: CASSLGQAPEQFF. The variable domain in full, with the rest retrieved from reference TRBV5-4 and TRBJ2-1, is ETGVTQSPTHLIKTRGQQVTLRCSSQSGHNTVSWYQQALGQGPQFIFQYYREEENGRGNFPPRFSGLQFPNYSSELNVNALELDDSALYLCASSLGQAPEQFFGPGTRLTVL.

CDR3 amino acids: CASSYSGGPSSYNSPLHF. CDR3 coding DNA: TGTGCCAGCAGTTACTCCGGGGGGCCCAGCTCCTATAATTCACCCCTCCACTTT. V is TRBV6-5 and J is TRBJ1-6; D might be TRBD1 (6 bases). The CDR3 extends over 18 amino acids. V was shortened by 0 bases and J by 0 bases, with 12 bases between the two germline ends. CDR1 and CDR2 from the germline V gene are MNHEY and SVGAGI.

This clonotype has more than one count but fewer than ten. This sequence joins TRBV27 and TRBJ2-1; tentatively, D is TRBD1 or TRBD2 (6 bases each). Deletions cut 6 bases from V and 13 bases from J, with 13 bases between. The CDR3 contains 11 residues. Germline lookup yields CDR1 MNHEY and CDR2 SMNVEV (reference sequence). CDR3 DNA: TGTGCCAGCAGGTCGTCGGGGGCCCAGTTCTTC. Translating it yields CASRSSGAQFF.

V gene TRBV18 combines with J gene TRBJ1-1; no clear D. Per germline, CDR1 KGHSH and CDR2 LQKENI. V was clipped by 1 base and J by 3 bases, with 12 bases between them. This CDR3 has 15 amino acids. The CDR3: CASSPRVGKDTEAFF. The CDR3 coding sequence is TGTGCCAGCTCACCACGAGTGGGGAAGGACACTGAAGCTTTCTTT. Drawing the rest from reference TRBV18 and TRBJ1-1, the complete variable domain is NAGVMQNPRHLVRRRGQEARLRCSPMKGHSHVYWYRQLPEEGLKFMVYLQKENIIDESGMPKERFSAEFPKEGPSILRIQQVVRGDSAAYFCASSPRVGKDTEAFFGQGTRLTVV.